A selection of T cell receptor beta chains follows, all from one sample in a study of cytomegalovirus exposure and HLA in healthy donors. Method: immunoSEQ multiplex PCR; TCRdb's copy keeps in-frame clones and lacks some. The sample includes around 92,000 clones, roughly 74% seen only once; the top ten take roughly 14%. Sequencing was carried out using PBMCs. The receptors come from a woman in her 70s in good health and CMV-seropositive. CDR3s include the opening cysteine and the closing phenylalanine or tryptophan. Each record gives: clone size, V gene, D gene, J gene, CDR3 DNA, CDR3 protein. The D gene is left open where the match is weak. Not all rows give a size; the values are once, few, many and, for expanded clones, a class.

clone_size: .; v_call: TRBV30; d_call: TRBD2; j_call: TRBJ2-7; cdr3_nt: TGTGCCTGGACCCCTAGCGGCACCTACGAGCAGTACTTC; cdr3_aa: CAWTPSGTYEQYF
clone_size: .; v_call: TRBV19; d_call: .; j_call: TRBJ2-5; cdr3_nt: TGTGCCAGTAGGGGGAGGACGGAATTCCAAGAGACCCAGTACTTC; cdr3_aa: CASRGRTEFQETQYF
clone_size: .; v_call: TRBV11-3; d_call: .; j_call: TRBJ2-5; cdr3_nt: TGTGCCAGCAGCCTAGGAGGTGGGGCCGTAGGGACCCAGTACTTC; cdr3_aa: CASSLGGGAVGTQYF
clone_size: .; v_call: TRBV27; d_call: TRBD1; j_call: TRBJ2-7; cdr3_nt: TGTGCCAGCAGTCCTCGGACAGGGGGCTACGAGCAGTACTTC; cdr3_aa: CASSPRTGGYEQYF
clone_size: .; v_call: TRBV19; d_call: TRBD1; j_call: TRBJ2-1; cdr3_nt: TGTGCCAGTAGTGCGGACAGGGCCCGAGGGAATGAGCAGTTCTTC; cdr3_aa: CASSADRARGNEQFF
clone_size: .; v_call: TRBV28; d_call: .; j_call: TRBJ1-5; cdr3_nt: TGTGCCAGCAGTTTCCAATTTCAGCCCCAGCATTTT; cdr3_aa: CASSFQFQPQHF
clone_size: few; v_call: TRBV30; d_call: .; j_call: TRBJ1-1; cdr3_nt: TGTGCCTGGAGTGTATTTCCGACAGTACCGAACACTGAAGCTTTCTTT; cdr3_aa: CAWSVFPTVPNTEAFF
clone_size: .; v_call: TRBV12-5; d_call: TRBD2; j_call: TRBJ2-5; cdr3_nt: TGTGCTAGTGGTCCGGGACTAGCGGGGGGACAAGAGACCCAGTACTTC; cdr3_aa: CASGPGLAGGQETQYF
clone_size: .; v_call: TRBV28; d_call: .; j_call: TRBJ1-2; cdr3_nt: TGTGCCAGCAGTTATCGGGGGACCAAGAGTGGCTACACCTTC; cdr3_aa: CASSYRGTKSGYTF
clone_size: .; v_call: TRBV28; d_call: TRBD1; j_call: TRBJ2-7; cdr3_nt: TGTGCCAGCAGTCCAAGGGACAGCAATTACGGGGAGCAGTACTTC; cdr3_aa: CASSPRDSNYGEQYF
clone_size: few; v_call: TRBV30; d_call: .; j_call: TRBJ2-1; cdr3_nt: TGTGCCTGGACCTTCGGCGGGAACAATGAGCAGTTCTTC; cdr3_aa: CAWTFGGNNEQFF
clone_size: few; v_call: TRBV29-1; d_call: TRBD2; j_call: TRBJ2-7; cdr3_nt: TGCAGCGCCCGGGGACTACTTTACGACGAGCAGTACTTC; cdr3_aa: CSARGLLYDEQYF
clone_size: .; v_call: TRBV27; d_call: TRBD2; j_call: TRBJ2-3; cdr3_nt: TGTGCCAGCAGTTGGACTAGCGGGGGGCACACAGATACGCAGTATTTT; cdr3_aa: CASSWTSGGHTDTQYF
clone_size: few; v_call: TRBV9; d_call: .; j_call: TRBJ1-2; cdr3_nt: TGTGCCAGCAGCTCGCGGGCCGTCTATGGCTACACCTTC; cdr3_aa: CASSSRAVYGYTF
clone_size: few; v_call: TRBV27; d_call: TRBD2; j_call: TRBJ2-3; cdr3_nt: TGTGCCAGCAGTTTTGTAGCGGGGGCCAGCACAGATACGCAGTATTTT; cdr3_aa: CASSFVAGASTDTQYF
clone_size: .; v_call: TRBV4-2; d_call: TRBD2; j_call: TRBJ2-3; cdr3_nt: TGTGCCAGCAGCCAAGATGGGCATAGGACTAGCGGGGGGCGTCCGGGCACAGATACGCAGTATTTT; cdr3_aa: CASSQDGHRTSGGRPGTDTQYF
clone_size: few; v_call: TRBV5-1; d_call: TRBD1; j_call: TRBJ1-3; cdr3_nt: TGCGCCAGCAGCGCCACAGGGGGCTCTGGAAACACCATATATTTT; cdr3_aa: CASSATGGSGNTIYF
clone_size: .; v_call: TRBV25-1; d_call: .; j_call: TRBJ1-6; cdr3_nt: TGTGCCAGCGGAGAAGAAGGGAGGTCACCCCTCCACTTT; cdr3_aa: CASGEEGRSPLHF
clone_size: .; v_call: TRBV7-3; d_call: .; j_call: TRBJ2-7; cdr3_nt: TGTGCCAGCAGCTCCCGCCCGGGAATATCTCCCTGCGAGCAGTACTTC; cdr3_aa: CASSSRPGISPCEQYF
clone_size: .; v_call: TRBV18; d_call: .; j_call: TRBJ2-7; cdr3_nt: TGTGCCAGCTCAAGGGAACAGGGAGTCTACGAGCAGTACTTC; cdr3_aa: CASSREQGVYEQYF
clone_size: .; v_call: TRBV28; d_call: .; j_call: TRBJ1-1; cdr3_nt: TGTGCCAGCAGTTGGCCGACACGATCCACTGAAGCTTTCTTT; cdr3_aa: CASSWPTRSTEAFF
clone_size: once; v_call: TRBV18; d_call: .; j_call: TRBJ2-1; cdr3_nt: TGTGCCAGCTCACCAACGCATCACGGAGATAACTACAATGAGCAGTTCTTC; cdr3_aa: CASSPTHHGDNYNEQFF
clone_size: .; v_call: TRBV5-1; d_call: TRBD2; j_call: TRBJ2-2; cdr3_nt: TGCGCCAGCAGCTTCACGACTAGCGGTGTCGGGGAGCTGTTTTTT; cdr3_aa: CASSFTTSGVGELFF
clone_size: .; v_call: TRBV28; d_call: .; j_call: TRBJ2-5; cdr3_nt: TGTGCCAGCAGTTTATCTAAGGGGTGGCAAGAGACCCAGTACTTC; cdr3_aa: CASSLSKGWQETQYF
clone_size: .; v_call: TRBV6-1; d_call: .; j_call: TRBJ1-5; cdr3_nt: TGTGCCAGCAGTGAACGGGGAGGGCGCAATCAGCCCCAGCATTTT; cdr3_aa: CASSERGGRNQPQHF
clone_size: .; v_call: TRBV5-4; d_call: TRBD1; j_call: TRBJ1-1; cdr3_nt: TGTGCCAGCAGCTGGGACAGCAACACTGAAGCTTTCTTT; cdr3_aa: CASSWDSNTEAFF
clone_size: .; v_call: TRBV7-8; d_call: .; j_call: TRBJ1-2; cdr3_nt: TGTGCCAGCAGCTTAGGCCGGGACAACAGCTATGGCTACACCTTC; cdr3_aa: CASSLGRDNSYGYTF
clone_size: .; v_call: TRBV4-3; d_call: TRBD1; j_call: TRBJ1-6; cdr3_nt: TGCGCCAGCAGCCTGGCCGGGACAGGGGGCTCACCCCTCCACTTT; cdr3_aa: CASSLAGTGGSPLHF
clone_size: .; v_call: TRBV29-1; d_call: TRBD2; j_call: TRBJ2-5; cdr3_nt: TGCAGCGTATCTGCCGGGACTAGCGGGAGCAGCCCGCGGGAGACCCAGTACTTC; cdr3_aa: CSVSAGTSGSSPRETQYF
clone_size: .; v_call: TRBV7-8; d_call: TRBD1; j_call: TRBJ2-5; cdr3_nt: TGTGCCAGCAGCCCCCGGAGGCAGGGGGCCAGGGAGACCCAGTACTTC; cdr3_aa: CASSPRRQGARETQYF
clone_size: .; v_call: TRBV2; d_call: .; j_call: TRBJ1-2; cdr3_nt: TGTGCCAGCAGTATACCCAGCGCGGCAGTTGGCTACACCTTC; cdr3_aa: CASSIPSAAVGYTF
clone_size: .; v_call: TRBV6-5; d_call: TRBD2; j_call: TRBJ2-1; cdr3_nt: TGTGCCAGCAGTTACTCGGGGGGGACCTACAATGAGCAGTTCTTC; cdr3_aa: CASSYSGGTYNEQFF
clone_size: .; v_call: TRBV5-8; d_call: TRBD2; j_call: TRBJ2-7; cdr3_nt: TGTGCCAGCAGCGTAGGACTAGCGGGAGGGCGTGAAGAGCAGTACTTC; cdr3_aa: CASSVGLAGGREEQYF
clone_size: once; v_call: TRBV19; d_call: .; j_call: TRBJ2-1; cdr3_nt: TGTGCCAGTAGTAAGCGCGCAAGCTCCTACAATGAGCAGTTCTTC; cdr3_aa: CASSKRASSYNEQFF
clone_size: .; v_call: TRBV4-1; d_call: .; j_call: TRBJ2-7; cdr3_nt: TGCGCCAGCAGCTCGAGTAGCTACGAGCAGTACTTC; cdr3_aa: CASSSSSYEQYF
clone_size: .; v_call: TRBV6-5; d_call: TRBD1; j_call: TRBJ2-2; cdr3_nt: TGTGCCAGCAGTCGACAGGGGGGCGCCGGGGAGCTGTTTTTT; cdr3_aa: CASSRQGGAGELFF
clone_size: few; v_call: TRBV14; d_call: TRBD1; j_call: TRBJ2-2; cdr3_nt: TGTGCCAGCAGTCCCCGGACAGGCACCGGGGAGCTGTTTTTT; cdr3_aa: CASSPRTGTGELFF
clone_size: .; v_call: TRBV29-1; d_call: .; j_call: TRBJ1-6; cdr3_nt: TGCAGCGTTGTAGCAGGGGATCACCTCCACTTT; cdr3_aa: CSVVAGDHLHF
clone_size: .; v_call: TRBV2; d_call: .; j_call: TRBJ1-6; cdr3_nt: TGTGCCACCCCTGGCGGGAATAATTCACCCCTCCACTTT; cdr3_aa: CATPGGNNSPLHF
clone_size: .; v_call: TRBV19; d_call: TRBD1; j_call: TRBJ1-2; cdr3_nt: TGTGCCAGTGCCTCGGCGGGACAGGGTGATCATGGCTACACCTTC; cdr3_aa: CASASAGQGDHGYTF
clone_size: few; v_call: TRBV2; d_call: .; j_call: TRBJ2-3; cdr3_nt: TGTGCCAGCAGTGAAGGGGCGCCCACAGATACGCAGTATTTT; cdr3_aa: CASSEGAPTDTQYF
clone_size: .; v_call: TRBV9; d_call: TRBD2; j_call: TRBJ2-2; cdr3_nt: TGTGCCAGCAGCATAGGGACTAGCGCGAACACCGGGGAGCTGTTTTTT; cdr3_aa: CASSIGTSANTGELFF
clone_size: .; v_call: TRBV10-3; d_call: .; j_call: TRBJ1-3; cdr3_nt: TGTGCCATCAGTCTGGACGGGAGCTCTGGAAACACCATATATTTT; cdr3_aa: CAISLDGSSGNTIYF
clone_size: once; v_call: TRBV4-1; d_call: TRBD1; j_call: TRBJ1-1; cdr3_nt: TGTGCCAGCAGCCAAGATCCCGGACAGGCTTTCACTGAAGCTTTCTTT; cdr3_aa: CASSQDPGQAFTEAFF
clone_size: .; v_call: TRBV10-2; d_call: .; j_call: TRBJ2-7; cdr3_nt: TGCGCCAGCAGTGAGCCGGGCTCCTACGAGCAGTACTTC; cdr3_aa: CASSEPGSYEQYF
clone_size: .; v_call: TRBV15; d_call: TRBD1; j_call: TRBJ2-1; cdr3_nt: TGTGCCACCAGCAGAGATATCGGGACAGGGGTCGACAATGAGCAGTTCTTC; cdr3_aa: CATSRDIGTGVDNEQFF
clone_size: few; v_call: TRBV6-5; d_call: .; j_call: TRBJ2-2; cdr3_nt: TGTGCCAGCACGCCGACTAGTCGGCCCGGGGAGCTGTTTTTT; cdr3_aa: CASTPTSRPGELFF
clone_size: once; v_call: TRBV27; d_call: .; j_call: TRBJ2-2; cdr3_nt: TGTGCCAGCAGTTTTCAATTGGGCCGTGACGGGGAGCTGTTTTTT; cdr3_aa: CASSFQLGRDGELFF